A single sample is the source of the 17 T cell receptor beta chains below, sequenced in a study of pediatric ulcerative colitis. Repertoires were generated with immunoSEQ multiplex PCR, while TCRdb's copy carries only in-frame clones and drops some. The sample holds some 57,000 clones, around 87% seen once. Sequencing was performed on blood. Receptor source: a boy between 5 and 17 years old who was a control in a study of pediatric ulcerative colitis.

The rearrangement links TRBV13 to TRBJ1-2; 7 bases align to TRBD1. The CDR3 covers 13 residues. CDR1 PRHDT and CDR2 FYEKMQ come from the germline V gene (reference sequence). Trimming took 5 bases from V and 2 from J; bases not matched to a gene: 2. This CDR3 is CASSPGQNYGYTF. DNA of the CDR3: TGTGCCAGCAGCCCGGGACAGAACTATGGCTACACCTTC.

J is TRBJ2-3 and V is TRBV5-1; 11 positions match TRBD2. The CDR3 extends over 16 amino acids. Looked up from germline, CDR1 is SGHRS and CDR2 is YFSETQ. With 0 bases clipped from V and 5 bases from J, the junction kept 5 bases outside the gene matches. The chain's CDR3 is CASSLVSLAGGDTQYF. The CDR3 DNA is TGCGCCAGCAGCTTGGTTTCGCTAGCGGGAGGAGATACGCAGTATTTT.

The chain joins TRBV7-6 to TRBJ2-1, with 7 bases matching TRBD2. Germline-derived CDR1 and CDR2 are SGHVS and FNYEAQ. This CDR3 has 15 amino acids. V was pared by 0 bases and J by 8 bases, with 7 bases of the junction left unmatched. CDR3 loop: CASSLAGGRSDEQFF. CDR3 coding DNA: TGTGCCAGCAGCTTAGCTGGCGGGAGAAGCGATGAGCAGTTCTTC.

The CDR3, as DNA: TGTGCCAGCAGTCGGGACAGGGTATCCGGGGAGCTGTTTTTT. Translating it yields CASSRDRVSGELFF. This chain uses TRBV6-4 with TRBJ2-2, with TRBD1 matching over 9 bases. Germline V gives CDR1 MRHNA, CDR2 SNTAGT. V shed 5 bases, J shed 6 bases, and the junction held 4 bases outside the gene matches. The CDR3 totals 14 residues.

This clone was found a few times. The chain links TRBV18 to TRBJ1-4, with TRBD1 matching 8 bases. The J segment lost 7 bases and the V segment lost 5 bases, leaving 6 bases of the junction unmatched. CDR3 length: 14 residues. In germline, CDR1 is KGHSH, CDR2 LQKENI. The DNA for the CDR3 is TGTGCCAGCTCAGATCAGGGGGCTCGTGAAAAACTGTTTTTT. Its translation is CASSDQGAREKLFF.

The chain recombines TRBV19 with TRBJ1-5, with D possibly being TRBD1 (5 bases). This CDR3 contains 15 residues. CDR1 and CDR2 (germline): LNHDA, SQIVND (reference sequence). The ends were cut back, 5 bases at V and 4 bases at J, with 15 bases in the middle. CDR3 protein: CASSPGGVGNQPQHF. CDR3 in DNA: TGTGCCAGTAGTCCCGGGGGGGTGGGAAATCAGCCCCAGCATTTT.

In this sample, this clone turned up once. This rearrangement joins TRBV9 to TRBJ2-3, with D unresolved. The length of the CDR3 is 15 residues. Germline assignment: CDR1 SGDLS and CDR2 YYNGEE. Trimming removed 0 bases from V and 3 bases from J, with 11 bases in between. The CDR3 sequence is CASSVAPRQTDTQYF. The CDR3 region has the DNA TGTGCCAGCAGCGTAGCCCCTCGGCAAACAGATACGCAGTATTTT.

This rearrangement joins TRBV15 to TRBJ2-5; 9 bases match TRBD2. This CDR3 region has 17 residues. The junction had 9 bases not matched to a gene; V was cut back by 3 bases and J by 1 base. Germline assignment: CDR1 LNHNV and CDR2 YYDKDF (reference sequence). The CDR3 bases are TGTGCCACCAGCAGCATGTTAGCGGGAGCGACCCAAGAGACCCAGTACTTC. It codes for CATSSMLAGATQETQYF.

The V and J genes are TRBV5-1 and TRBJ2-5; no clear D. Germline assignment: CDR1 SGHRS and CDR2 YFSETQ. The CDR3 has 14 amino acids. Trimming left V 1 base short and J 1 base short, with 8 bases between. The CDR3 here is CASSLLSPQETQYF. CDR3 nucleotides: TGCGCCAGCAGCTTGCTCAGTCCCCAAGAGACCCAGTACTTC.

This chain connects TRBV5-1 to TRBJ2-2; D remains unclear. V was cut by 5 bases and J by 2 bases, with 10 bases left in between. CDR3 size: 14 residues. Germline V lookup: CDR1 SGHRS, CDR2 YFSETQ. CDR3: CASRALLNTGELFF. The CDR3 DNA follows: TGCGCCAGCAGAGCTTTACTAAACACCGGGGAGCTGTTTTTT.

The CDR3 loop reads CASSAFGYTEAFF. As DNA, the CDR3 is TGTGCCAGCAGCGCCTTTGGGTACACTGAAGCTTTCTTT. The chain couples TRBV9 to TRBJ1-1; no reliable D call. Germline CDR1 and CDR2: SGDLS and YYNGEE. V lost 3 bases and J 3 bases, leaving 9 bases between the germline ends. CDR3 size: 13 residues.

This chain uses TRBV6-1 with TRBJ2-3; 8 bases agree with TRBD2. The CDR3 length is 14 residues. CDR1 is MNHNS, CDR2 SASEGT, per germline. The V gene end was trimmed by 7 bases and the J gene end by 2 bases; junction bases not matched to a gene: 5. For the CDR3, the DNA is TGTGCCAGCACCAACGGGAGGGCCACAGATACGCAGTATTTT. Residues: CASTNGRATDTQYF.

The chain employs TRBV6-1 and TRBJ2-7; possible D gene TRBD2, 7 bases. The CDR3 loop spans 15 amino acids. Germline CDR1 and CDR2: MNHNS and SASEGT. V was clipped by 6 bases and J by 5 bases, with 20 bases between them. CDR3 sequence: CASSLPGAGAHEQYF. The DNA for the CDR3 is TGTGCCAGCAGCCTCCCCGGGGCGGGGGCCCACGAGCAGTACTTC.

V is TRBV11-2 and J is TRBJ2-5; 9 bases fit TRBD1. The ends lost 1 base at V and 0 bases at J; junction bases unmatched: 0. The CDR3 totals 15 residues. CDR1 is SGHAT and CDR2 is FQNNGV in the germline V gene. The CDR3 coding sequence is TGTGCCAGCAGCTTAGGACAGGGGGACCAAGAGACCCAGTACTTC. It specifies CASSLGQGDQETQYF.

This clone has just one count. This chain uses TRBV2 with TRBJ1-1; no reliable D call. Germline loops: CDR1 SNHLY, CDR2 FYNNEI. This CDR3 has 17 residues. V gave up 0 bases and J gave up 3 bases, with 17 bases separating them. This CDR3 is CASSEAYPAGRDTEAFF. CDR3 coding DNA: TGTGCCAGCAGTGAAGCGTATCCGGCGGGAAGGGACACTGAAGCTTTCTTT.

The genes are TRBV28 and TRBJ2-7; TRBD1 agrees at 7 bases. CDR1 is MDHEN, CDR2 SYDVKM, per germline. The CDR3 runs 15 residues. The V segment lost 5 bases and the J segment 0 bases; nucleotides outside the gene matches: 7. CDR3 DNA: TGTGCCAGCAGTCACTCGACAGGGAGCTCCTACGAGCAGTACTTC. It codes for CASSHSTGSSYEQYF.

V and J are TRBV20-1 and TRBJ1-1, with D perhaps TRBD1 (5 bases). Germline loops: CDR1 DFQATT, CDR2 SNEGSKA (reference sequence). This CDR3 has 11 amino acids. V lost 5 bases, J lost 10 bases, and 14 bases lay in between. The CDR3 coding sequence is TGCAGTGCTCCGGTGGGGGGTTTAGCTTTCTTT. It encodes CSAPVGGLAFF.